One and the same sample provided the 20 T cell receptor beta chains below, sequenced in a study of blood T cells in healthy people across ages. The authors ran a second PCR of about 6 to 11 cycles using a sample-barcoded 5' primer and a J-beta primer mix. TCRdb reprocessed the 5' RACE reads via MiXCR and lists one record per CDR3 protein. This sample has under 2 million distinct CDR3 sequences, with roughly a third found just once. Sequencing was done on a sample of blood. These receptors originate from a woman aged 25 to 39 in good health.

In DNA form, the CDR3 reads TGCGCCAGCAGCCAAGATATCCATGAGCAGTTCTTC. It codes for CASSQDIHEQFF. The chain couples TRBV4-1 to TRBJ2-1; D ambiguous. V was cut by 0 bases and J by 8 bases, with 5 bases left in between. The CDR3 extends over 12 amino acids. CDR1 MGHRA and CDR2 YSYEKL come from the germline V gene.

The rearrangement joins TRBV25-1 to TRBJ2-3, with D possibly being TRBD2 (6 bases). Trimming took off 3 bases at V and 2 bases at J, with 12 bases between the two ends. Germline CDR1 is MGHDK and CDR2 is SYGVNS. The CDR3 extends over 15 amino acids. CDR3: CASSDLAPATDTQYF. The CDR3 region has the DNA TGTGCCAGCAGTGATCTAGCGCCGGCCACAGATACGCAGTATTTT.

The V and J genes are TRBV12-3 or TRBV12-4 and TRBJ1-1; D might be TRBD1 (6 bases). V was pared by 7 bases and J by 4 bases, with 16 bases between. The CDR3 contains 14 residues. This CDR3 is CASIPVVGGTEAFF. The CDR3 DNA sequence: TGTGCCAGCATCCCGGTCGTAGGGGGCACTGAAGCTTTCTTT.

The chain uses TRBV12-3 or TRBV12-4 and TRBJ1-1; D gene uncertain. The V end was cut by 3 bases, the J end by 5 bases, with 7 bases between. This CDR3 is 12 amino acids long. The CDR3 sequence is CASSLSETEAFF. The CDR3 DNA reads as TGTGCCAGCAGTTTGTCAGAAACTGAAGCTTTCTTT.

The genes are TRBV10-3 and TRBJ2-5; no reliable D call. The J call is uncertain, as TRBJ2-7 better fits the DNA end. The CDR3 loop spans 14 amino acids. Germline V lookup: CDR1 ENHRY, CDR2 SYGVKD. The CDR3 bases are TGTGCCATAGCCGGCGGAGTAACATCCGACGAGCAGTACTTC. Its protein is CAIAGGVTSDEQYF.

This clonotype was observed many times. The V gene is TRBV29-1, the J gene TRBJ2-7; D is perhaps TRBD1 or TRBD2 (5 bases each). The CDR3 contains 14 residues. The ends were cut back, 7 bases at V and 2 bases at J, with 18 bases in the middle. Per the germline V gene, CDR1 is SQVTM and CDR2 is ANQGSEA. CDR3 DNA sequence: TGCAGCGCCGCCTACAGCCTGGGGGCCTACGAGCAGTACTTC. This gives the protein CSAAYSLGAYEQYF.

V and J are TRBV20-1 and TRBJ1-5; D gene unclear. V lost 5 bases and J 2 bases, leaving 10 bases between the germline ends. The CDR3 spans 13 residues. Germline values: CDR1 DFQATT, CDR2 SNEGSKA (reference sequence). The CDR3 is CSASVGGNQPQHF. CDR3 coding DNA: TGCAGTGCTTCGGTTGGGGGCAATCAGCCCCAGCATTTT.

This clonotype appeared many times. The V and J genes are TRBV6-6 and TRBJ2-7; D is unresolved. This CDR3 comprises 12 residues. Germline CDR1 MNHNY, CDR2 SVGAGI (reference sequence). The V gene lost 0 bases and the J gene lost 7 bases, with 7 bases spanning the gap. The CDR3 region has the DNA TGTGCCAGCAGTTACTCGGAGCTTGAGCAGTACTTC. Protein product: CASSYSELEQYF.

V and J are TRBV7-6 and TRBJ2-7; 7 bases are shared with TRBD1. The tail of the sequence fits TRBJ2-5 better, so the J call may be wrong. The germline V gene encodes CDR1 SGHVS and CDR2 FNYEAQ. The CDR3 is 15 residues long. This CDR3 is CASSLAGQAEETQYF. Written as DNA, the CDR3 is TGTGCCAGCAGCTTAGCTGGACAGGCCGAAGAGACCCAGTACTTC.

The chain carries TRBV6-6 and TRBJ1-2; perhaps TRBD1 as D (5 bases). The germline V gene encodes CDR1 MNHNY and CDR2 SVGAGI (reference sequence). V was pared by 2 bases and J by 9 bases, with 7 bases between. The CDR3 extends over 11 amino acids. The CDR3 here is CASSYQGSYTF. The CDR3 DNA is TGTGCCAGCAGTTACCAGGGTAGCTACACCTTC.

This chain uses TRBV6-8 with TRBJ2-5; a weak D match, TRBD2 (6 bases). There are 15 residues in the CDR3. The germline gives CDR1 MNHGY, CDR2 SAAAGT. Trimming removed 2 bases at V and 1 base at J, with 11 bases between. The CDR3 loop is CASSYARRAQETQYF. For the CDR3, the DNA is TGTGCCAGCAGTTACGCAAGGAGGGCCCAAGAGACCCAGTACTTC.

The V gene is TRBV7-9, the J gene TRBJ2-3; a weak D match, TRBD2 (7 bases). Looked up from germline, CDR1 is SEHNR and CDR2 is FQNEAQ (reference sequence). Trimming took off 4 bases at V and 5 bases at J, with 19 bases between the two ends. CDR3 length: 16 amino acids. This chain's CDR3 is CASSSWEGGRGDTQYF. The CDR3 DNA is TGTGCCAGCAGCTCATGGGAGGGGGGGCGAGGAGATACGCAGTATTTT.

This clonotype was picked up a small number of times. V and J are TRBV20-1 and TRBJ1-2; maybe TRBD1 (6 bases). The germline V and J ends were trimmed by 3 bases and 6 bases, with 14 bases remaining between them. The CDR3 sequence is 13 residues long. Per the germline V gene, CDR1 is DFQATT and CDR2 is SNEGSKA (reference sequence). CDR3 sequence: CSARTGGSDGYTF. CDR3 DNA: TGCAGTGCTAGGACAGGAGGTAGTGATGGCTACACCTTC.

The J gene is TRBJ2-7, the V gene TRBV20-1, with TRBD1 matching over 9 bases. This CDR3 is 15 amino acids long. CDR1 and CDR2 from the germline V gene are DFQATT and SNEGSKA (reference sequence). V gave up 5 bases and J gave up 5 bases; unmatched junction bases: 13. The CDR3, as DNA: TGCAGTGCTCCCGGGACAGGGTCACTAATCGACGAGCAGTACTTC. Amino acids: CSAPGTGSLIDEQYF.

The chain couples TRBV6-6 to TRBJ1-1; tentative D call: TRBD1 (6 bases). Germline V CDR1 and CDR2: MNHNY, SVGAGI (reference sequence). V gave up 5 bases and J gave up 3 bases, with 16 bases separating them. The CDR3 sequence is 15 residues long. CDR3 sequence reads: CASSKPSTGYTEAFF. For the CDR3, the DNA is TGTGCCAGCAGTAAACCTTCGACAGGATACACTGAAGCTTTCTTT.

The chain employs TRBV7-2 and TRBJ1-5; D perhaps matches TRBD1 (5 bases). The CDR3 length is 14 residues. V lost 3 bases to trimming and J lost 11 bases, with 17 bases between them. Germline CDR1 SGHTA, CDR2 FQGNSA. CDR3: CASSLKGEPGAQHF. CDR3 sequence (DNA): TGTGCCAGCAGCTTGAAGGGTGAACCGGGGGCCCAGCATTTT.

V gene TRBV20-1 combines with J gene TRBJ2-1, with TRBD2 matching 15 bases. This CDR3 has 17 amino acids. Germline CDR1 DFQATT, CDR2 SNEGSKA (reference sequence). The V segment lost 0 bases and the J segment 7 bases; nucleotides outside the gene matches: 7. The CDR3 DNA sequence: TGCAGTGCTAGAGAAAGGGGACTAGCGGGAGGCGCAAATGAGCAGTTCTTC. It codes for CSARERGLAGGANEQFF.

In the case of this clonotype: The junction departs from germline at one end; a sequencing error may be responsible. The chain couples TRBV5-1 to TRBJ2-3; TRBD2 matches at 9 bases. CDR3 length equals 14 residues. CDR1 is SGHRS and CDR2 is YFSETQ in the germline V gene. CDR3 coding DNA: TGTGCCAGCAGTTTAGCGGGAGCATCAGATACGCAGTATTTT. Translated, it gives CASSLAGASDTQYF.

This clonotype was picked up a small number of times. The chain uses TRBV20-1 and TRBJ2-5; D not resolved. The CDR3 consists of 12 residues. V lost 2 bases to trimming and J lost 4 bases, with 8 bases between them. Germline V CDR1 and CDR2: DFQATT, SNEGSKA (reference sequence). This CDR3 is CSARMFAETQYF. The CDR3 bases are TGCAGTGCTAGAATGTTCGCAGAGACCCAGTACTTC.

The chain couples TRBV6-5 to TRBJ2-7, with 12 bases matching TRBD1. Unmatched junction bases numbered 8, after V lost 4 bases and J lost 4 bases. Germline V gene lookup returns CDR1 MNHEY and CDR2 SVGAGI. There are 16 residues in the CDR3. The CDR3, as DNA: TGTGCCAGCAGTTTCTCCGGGACAGGGGGCGATTACGAGCAGTACTTC. Translating gives CASSFSGTGGDYEQYF.